This entry features one TCR beta chain sequence. These data originate in a study of beta chain features in type 1 diabetes. Every bit of the isolated RNA underwent reverse transcription, so sequencing read expressed TCRB transcripts. Here immunoSEQ multiplex PCR was the method, and the copy in TCRdb shows in-frame clones only, minus some. Of roughly 610,000 clones listed, around 15% are singletons. V was shortened by 5 bases and J by 2 bases, with 21 bases between the two germline ends. Germline values: CDR1 SGHTA, CDR2 FQGTGA. This CDR3 has 18 amino acids. Sequencing was performed on naive CD4+ T cells from blood. This clonotype originated in a man aged 18 to 30 in good health. The chain uses TRBV7-3 and TRBJ2-2; TRBD1 or TRBD2 may be the D gene (6 bases each). The DNA of the CDR3 is TGTGCCAGCAGCCCACGTCCATGGGGCGGGACAAACACCGGGGAGCTGTTTTTT. Translating gives CASSPRPWGGTNTGELFF.